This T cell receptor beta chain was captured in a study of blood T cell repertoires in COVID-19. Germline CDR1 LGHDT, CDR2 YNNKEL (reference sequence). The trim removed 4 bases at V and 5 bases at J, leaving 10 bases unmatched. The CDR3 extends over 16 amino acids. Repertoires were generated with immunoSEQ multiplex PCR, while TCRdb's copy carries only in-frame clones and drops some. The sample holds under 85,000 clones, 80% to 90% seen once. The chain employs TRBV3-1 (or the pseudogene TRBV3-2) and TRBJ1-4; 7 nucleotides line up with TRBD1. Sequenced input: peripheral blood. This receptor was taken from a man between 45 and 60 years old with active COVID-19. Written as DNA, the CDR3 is TGTGCCAGCAGCCTGGGGACAGCGGACAAAAATGAAAAACTGTTTTTT. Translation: CASSLGTADKNEKLFF.